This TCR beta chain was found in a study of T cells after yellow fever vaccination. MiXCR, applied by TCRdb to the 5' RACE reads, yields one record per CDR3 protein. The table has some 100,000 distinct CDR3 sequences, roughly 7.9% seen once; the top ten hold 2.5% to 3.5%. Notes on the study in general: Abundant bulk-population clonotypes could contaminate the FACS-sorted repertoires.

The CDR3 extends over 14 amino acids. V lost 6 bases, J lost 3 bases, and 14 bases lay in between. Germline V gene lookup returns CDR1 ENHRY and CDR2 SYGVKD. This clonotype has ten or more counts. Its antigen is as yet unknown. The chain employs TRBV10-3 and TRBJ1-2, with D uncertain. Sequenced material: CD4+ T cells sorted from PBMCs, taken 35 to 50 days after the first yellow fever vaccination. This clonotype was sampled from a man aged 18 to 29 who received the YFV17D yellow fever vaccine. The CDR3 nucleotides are TGTGCCATCAGCGACCCCCAAAAGGACTATGGCTACACCTTC. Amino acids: CAISDPQKDYGYTF.